These T cell receptor beta chains were read from a single sample in a study of T cells in Graves' hyperthyroidism and ophthalmopathy. Using its own MiXCR run on the multiplex PCR reads, TCRdb lists one record per CDR3 protein. The sample lists over 200,000 distinct CDR3 sequences; more than 12% were seen once. Sequencing was performed on blood. These receptors were obtained from a woman aged 40 to 50 with Graves' hyperthyroidism that later progressed to Graves' ophthalmopathy. Each CDR3 is given with its conserved first and last residue. A D gene is named only where the DNA matches it firmly. For some rows the clone size is stated as once, few or many, or as a class when expanded; others skip it.

cdr3_length: 15; d_call: TRBD1; clone_size: few; v_call: TRBV7-9; j_call: TRBJ2-3; cdr3_nt: TGTGCCAGCAGCACCCGGGACAGGGCGACAGATACGCAGTATTTT; cdr3_aa: CASSTRDRATDTQYF
cdr3_length: 13; d_call: .; clone_size: many; v_call: TRBV24-1; j_call: TRBJ2-3; cdr3_nt: TGTGCCACCACAGCGGCTAGCACAGATACGCAGTATTTT; cdr3_aa: CATTAASTDTQYF
cdr3_length: 14; d_call: .; clone_size: many; v_call: TRBV28; j_call: TRBJ2-7; cdr3_nt: TGTGCCAGCAGTTTTGGGCGGAGGGCCTACGAGCAGTACTTC; cdr3_aa: CASSFGRRAYEQYF
cdr3_length: 17; d_call: TRBD1; clone_size: many; v_call: TRBV12-5; j_call: TRBJ2-4; cdr3_nt: TGTGCTAGTGGTCCATCAGACGACAGGGTTAAAGGGAACATTCAGTACTTC; cdr3_aa: CASGPSDDRVKGNIQYF
cdr3_length: 15; d_call: .; clone_size: many; v_call: TRBV27; j_call: TRBJ2-3; cdr3_nt: TGTGCCAGCAGTTTTCTAGCTACTAGCACAGATACGCAGTATTTT; cdr3_aa: CASSFLATSTDTQYF
cdr3_length: 13; d_call: .; clone_size: many; v_call: TRBV6-1; j_call: TRBJ2-4; cdr3_nt: TGTGCCAGCAGTTGGGGTCATTCGCTCATTCAGTACTTC; cdr3_aa: CASSWGHSLIQYF
cdr3_length: 16; d_call: .; clone_size: few; v_call: TRBV10-2; j_call: TRBJ2-7; cdr3_nt: TGCGCCAGCAGTGAATATCTGGGATGGGGTACCTACGAGCAGTACTTC; cdr3_aa: CASSEYLGWGTYEQYF
cdr3_length: 16; d_call: .; clone_size: many; v_call: TRBV28; j_call: TRBJ1-5; cdr3_nt: TGTGCCAGCAGTTTATTAAAGGTTTATAGCAATCAGCCCCAGCATTTT; cdr3_aa: CASSLLKVYSNQPQHF
cdr3_length: 17; d_call: TRBD1; clone_size: many; v_call: TRBV12-5; j_call: TRBJ1-1; cdr3_nt: TGTGCTAGTGGTTTGCACGCCGGACAGGGGGCGAAGACTGAAGCTTTCTTT; cdr3_aa: CASGLHAGQGAKTEAFF
cdr3_length: 14; d_call: .; clone_size: many; v_call: TRBV2; j_call: TRBJ1-4; cdr3_nt: TGTGCCAGCGAACTCAGAGGAGATAATGAAAAACTGTTTTTT; cdr3_aa: CASELRGDNEKLFF
cdr3_length: 15; d_call: TRBD2; clone_size: .; v_call: TRBV6-1; j_call: TRBJ2-3; cdr3_nt: TGTGCCAGCAGTATAACTAGCGGGAGAACAGATACGCAGTATTTT; cdr3_aa: CASSITSGRTDTQYF
cdr3_length: 14; d_call: TRBD2; clone_size: .; v_call: TRBV20-1; j_call: TRBJ2-5; cdr3_nt: TGCAGTGCAACCTTAGCGGGGGCTACGGGGACCCAGTACTTC; cdr3_aa: CSATLAGATGTQYF
cdr3_length: 17; d_call: TRBD2; clone_size: .; v_call: TRBV9; j_call: TRBJ2-1; cdr3_nt: TGTGCCAGCAGCGTAGGGCGTTTGGGACTAGCGGGCGCGGAGCAGTTCTTC; cdr3_aa: CASSVGRLGLAGAEQFF
cdr3_length: 13; d_call: TRBD1; clone_size: many; v_call: TRBV2; j_call: TRBJ1-4; cdr3_nt: TGTGCCAGCATGAGGGGGCTTTGGGAAAAACTGTTTTTT; cdr3_aa: CASMRGLWEKLFF
cdr3_length: 14; d_call: TRBD2; clone_size: many; v_call: TRBV25-1; j_call: TRBJ2-2; cdr3_nt: TGTGCCAGCGGACTAGCGGTTAACACCGGGGAGCTGTTTTTT; cdr3_aa: CASGLAVNTGELFF
cdr3_length: 13; d_call: .; clone_size: many; v_call: TRBV11-2; j_call: TRBJ2-7; cdr3_nt: TGTGCCAGCAGCTTAGATCGGTTGTACGAGCAGTACTTC; cdr3_aa: CASSLDRLYEQYF
cdr3_length: 14; d_call: .; clone_size: many; v_call: TRBV3-1; j_call: TRBJ2-5; cdr3_nt: TGTGCCAGCAGCCAAGATCTTGTAGTGGAGACCCAGTACTTC; cdr3_aa: CASSQDLVVETQYF
cdr3_length: 14; d_call: .; clone_size: many; v_call: TRBV12-3/TRBV12-4; j_call: TRBJ1-4; cdr3_nt: TGTGCCAGCACCTCGAGAGGAGCTAATGAAAAACTGTTTTTT; cdr3_aa: CASTSRGANEKLFF
cdr3_length: 16; d_call: TRBD1; clone_size: few; v_call: TRBV6-1; j_call: TRBJ2-1; cdr3_nt: TGTGCCAGCAACTACAGGGGATTTAGCTCCTACAATGAGCAGTTCTTC; cdr3_aa: CASNYRGFSSYNEQFF
cdr3_length: 14; d_call: TRBD1; clone_size: many; v_call: TRBV2; j_call: TRBJ2-1; cdr3_nt: TGTGCCAGCAGTGGTAGACAACAGGGGAATGAGCAGTTCTTC; cdr3_aa: CASSGRQQGNEQFF
cdr3_length: 15; d_call: .; clone_size: many; v_call: TRBV3-1; j_call: TRBJ2-5; cdr3_nt: TGTGCCAGCCGATGGGGTACCATTTCCCAAGAGACCCAGTACTTC; cdr3_aa: CASRWGTISQETQYF
cdr3_length: 14; d_call: .; clone_size: many; v_call: TRBV5-4; j_call: TRBJ1-1; cdr3_nt: TGTGCCAGCAGCTTTCGTCGGACGAACACTGAAGCTTTCTTT; cdr3_aa: CASSFRRTNTEAFF
cdr3_length: 14; d_call: .; clone_size: many; v_call: TRBV6-5; j_call: TRBJ2-2; cdr3_nt: TGTGCCAGCAGTTACTCGCAATCATCCGGGGAGCTGTTTTTT; cdr3_aa: CASSYSQSSGELFF
cdr3_length: 16; d_call: .; clone_size: many; v_call: TRBV28; j_call: TRBJ2-3; cdr3_nt: TGTGCCAGCAGTTTCCTGACAGCGACTAGCACAGATACGCAGTATTTT; cdr3_aa: CASSFLTATSTDTQYF
cdr3_length: 16; d_call: .; clone_size: many; v_call: TRBV10-3; j_call: TRBJ2-5; cdr3_nt: TGTGCCATCAGTGAGTCATGGTACAGGGCCCAAGAGACCCAGTACTTC; cdr3_aa: CAISESWYRAQETQYF
cdr3_length: 16; d_call: TRBD2; clone_size: many; v_call: TRBV6-1; j_call: TRBJ2-5; cdr3_nt: TGTGCCAGCAGCCTCGGACTAGCGGGAGGGCAAGAGACCCAGTACTTC; cdr3_aa: CASSLGLAGGQETQYF
cdr3_length: 15; d_call: .; clone_size: many; v_call: TRBV28; j_call: TRBJ2-1; cdr3_nt: TGTGCCAGCTCGGTATTTTACAGCTCCTACAATGAGCAGTTCTTC; cdr3_aa: CASSVFYSSYNEQFF
cdr3_length: 14; d_call: TRBD1; clone_size: many; v_call: TRBV27; j_call: TRBJ1-6; cdr3_nt: TGTGCCAGCACGACAGGGGGAACGAATTCACCCCTCCACTTT; cdr3_aa: CASTTGGTNSPLHF
cdr3_length: 13; d_call: .; clone_size: many; v_call: TRBV6-1; j_call: TRBJ1-1; cdr3_nt: TGTGCCAGCAGACGCGACTGGGGAGATGAAGCTTTCTTT; cdr3_aa: CASRRDWGDEAFF
cdr3_length: 15; d_call: TRBD2; clone_size: .; v_call: TRBV11-2; j_call: TRBJ2-2; cdr3_nt: TGTGCCAGCAGCCGACTAGCGGGAGTTGCCGGGGAGCTGTTTTTT; cdr3_aa: CASSRLAGVAGELFF
cdr3_length: 14; d_call: .; clone_size: many; v_call: TRBV27; j_call: TRBJ1-1; cdr3_nt: TGTGCCAGCAGTTTCTCGGGGCAGGGCACTGAAGCTTTCTTT; cdr3_aa: CASSFSGQGTEAFF
cdr3_length: 15; d_call: TRBD2; clone_size: once; v_call: TRBV25-1; j_call: TRBJ2-7; cdr3_nt: TGTGCCAGCAGGGGGTTTAGCGGGAGTAGAGACGAGCAGTACTTC; cdr3_aa: CASRGFSGSRDEQYF
cdr3_length: 13; d_call: .; clone_size: many; v_call: TRBV18; j_call: TRBJ1-1; cdr3_nt: TGTGCCAGCTCACCTGACATCTCCACTGAAGCTTTCTTT; cdr3_aa: CASSPDISTEAFF
cdr3_length: 13; d_call: TRBD2; clone_size: few; v_call: TRBV19; j_call: TRBJ2-3; cdr3_nt: TGTGCCAGTAGTAGCGGGAGCCTGGATACGCAGTATTTT; cdr3_aa: CASSSGSLDTQYF
cdr3_length: 15; d_call: .; clone_size: many; v_call: TRBV20-1; j_call: TRBJ1-2; cdr3_nt: TGCAGTGCTAGCACCGGGCTTGAAACCGGCTATGGCTACACCTTC; cdr3_aa: CSASTGLETGYGYTF
cdr3_length: 14; d_call: .; clone_size: .; v_call: TRBV29-1; j_call: TRBJ1-2; cdr3_nt: TGCAGCGTTGAAGAGACAGGAAGACTCTATGGCTACACCTTC; cdr3_aa: CSVEETGRLYGYTF
cdr3_length: 15; d_call: .; clone_size: .; v_call: TRBV27; j_call: TRBJ1-1; cdr3_nt: TGTGCCAGCAGTTTATCGAACGGAGGGAACACTGAAGCTTTCTTT; cdr3_aa: CASSLSNGGNTEAFF
cdr3_length: 13; d_call: TRBD2; clone_size: many; v_call: TRBV20-1; j_call: TRBJ2-7; cdr3_nt: TGCAGTGCTAAGACTAGCGGGAGTACCGAGCAGTACTTC; cdr3_aa: CSAKTSGSTEQYF
cdr3_length: 15; d_call: .; clone_size: few; v_call: TRBV5-1; j_call: TRBJ1-4; cdr3_nt: TGCGCCAGCAGCTTGGACCTGGGCTTTAATGAAAAACTGTTTTTT; cdr3_aa: CASSLDLGFNEKLFF
cdr3_length: 16; d_call: TRBD2; clone_size: many; v_call: TRBV12-3/TRBV12-4; j_call: TRBJ2-3; cdr3_nt: TGTGCCAGCAGTTTGTCGGCGGGAGGGAGCACAGATACGCAGTATTTT; cdr3_aa: CASSLSAGGSTDTQYF
cdr3_length: 13; d_call: .; clone_size: .; v_call: TRBV3-1; j_call: TRBJ2-1; cdr3_nt: TGTGCCAGCAGCCAAGGTGATTTCGGGATTCAGTTCTTC; cdr3_aa: CASSQGDFGIQFF